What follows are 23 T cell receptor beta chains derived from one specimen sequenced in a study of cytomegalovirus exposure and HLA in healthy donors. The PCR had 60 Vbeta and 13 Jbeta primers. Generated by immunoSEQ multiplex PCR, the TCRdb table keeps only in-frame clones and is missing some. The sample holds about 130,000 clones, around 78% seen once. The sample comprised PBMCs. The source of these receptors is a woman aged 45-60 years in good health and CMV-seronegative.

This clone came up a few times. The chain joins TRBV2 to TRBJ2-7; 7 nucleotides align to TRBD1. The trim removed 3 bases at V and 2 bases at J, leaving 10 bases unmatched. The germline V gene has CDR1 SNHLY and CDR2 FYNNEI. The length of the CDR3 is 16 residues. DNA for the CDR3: TGTGCCAGCAGTGAGGCCGGGACAGTATTCGCCTACGAGCAGTACTTC. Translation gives CASSEAGTVFAYEQYF. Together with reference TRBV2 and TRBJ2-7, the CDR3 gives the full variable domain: EPEVTQTPSHQVTQMGQEVILRCVPISNHLYFYWYRQILGQKVEFLVSFYNNEISEKSEIFDDQFSVERPDGSNFTLKIRSTKLEDSAMYFCASSEAGTVFAYEQYFGPGTRLTVT.

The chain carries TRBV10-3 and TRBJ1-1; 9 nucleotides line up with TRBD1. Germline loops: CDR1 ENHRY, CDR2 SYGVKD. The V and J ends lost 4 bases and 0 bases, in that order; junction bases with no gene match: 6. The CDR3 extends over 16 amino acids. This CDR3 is CAISGDRERMNTEAFF. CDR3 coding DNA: TGTGCCATCAGTGGGGACAGGGAACGCATGAACACTGAAGCTTTCTTT.

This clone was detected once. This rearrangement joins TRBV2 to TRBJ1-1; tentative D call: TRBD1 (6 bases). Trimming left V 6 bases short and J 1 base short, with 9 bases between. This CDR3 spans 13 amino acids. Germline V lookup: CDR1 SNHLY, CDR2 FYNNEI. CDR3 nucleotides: TGTGCCAGCAGCCCGACAGGGAACACTGAAGCTTTCTTT. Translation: CASSPTGNTEAFF.

The CDR3 loop reads CAWRGGDDHGNRPQHF. As DNA, the CDR3 is TGTGCCTGGAGGGGCGGGGATGATCATGGGAATAGGCCCCAGCATTTT. The chain recombines TRBV30 with TRBJ1-5; the D is unclear. The CDR3 covers 16 residues. Germline V CDR1 and CDR2: GTSNPN, SVGIG (reference sequence). Trimming shortened V by 3 bases and J by 9 bases, and 24 bases separated the two germline ends.

The CDR3 DNA reads as TGCAGCGCCTCTCCGGGACAGGGGCTTTCGGCTTTCTTT. Protein sequence: CSASPGQGLSAFF. The chain combines TRBV29-1 with TRBJ1-1; 10 bases map to TRBD1. CDR3 length equals 13 residues. Trimming removed 7 bases from V and 11 bases from J; junction bases left unmatched: 13. Germline CDR1 SQVTM, CDR2 ANQGSEA.

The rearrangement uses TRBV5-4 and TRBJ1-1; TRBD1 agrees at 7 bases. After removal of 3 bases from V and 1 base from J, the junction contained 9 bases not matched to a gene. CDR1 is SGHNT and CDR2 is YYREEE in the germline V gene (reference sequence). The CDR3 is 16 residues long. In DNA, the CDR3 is TGTGCCAGCAGCTCCCGCCTAGGGGGCCCGAACACTGAAGCTTTCTTT. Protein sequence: CASSSRLGGPNTEAFF.

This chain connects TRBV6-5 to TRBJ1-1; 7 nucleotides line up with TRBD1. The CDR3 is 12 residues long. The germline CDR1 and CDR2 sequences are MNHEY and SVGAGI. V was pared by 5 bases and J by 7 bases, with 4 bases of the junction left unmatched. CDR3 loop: CASSRDSYEAFF. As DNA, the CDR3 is TGTGCCAGCAGTAGGGACAGCTATGAAGCTTTCTTT.

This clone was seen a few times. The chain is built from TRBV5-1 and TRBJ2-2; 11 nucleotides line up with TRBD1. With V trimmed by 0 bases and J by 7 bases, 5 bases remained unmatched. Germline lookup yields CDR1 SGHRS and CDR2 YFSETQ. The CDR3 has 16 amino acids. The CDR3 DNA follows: TGCGCCAGCAGCTTGGCCGGGACAGGGGGAATCGGGGAGCTGTTTTTT. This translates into CASSLAGTGGIGELFF. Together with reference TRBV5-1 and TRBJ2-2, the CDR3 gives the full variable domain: KAGVTQTPRYLIKTRGQQVTLSCSPISGHRSVSWYQQTPGQGLQFLFEYFSETQRNKGNFPGRFSGRQFSNSRSEMNVSTLELGDSALYLCASSLAGTGGIGELFFGEGSRLTVL.

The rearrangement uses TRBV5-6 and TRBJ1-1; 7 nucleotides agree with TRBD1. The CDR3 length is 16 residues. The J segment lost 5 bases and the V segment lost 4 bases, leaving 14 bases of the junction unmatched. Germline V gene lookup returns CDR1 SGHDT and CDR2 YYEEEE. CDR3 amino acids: CASSRTLTGMGTEAFF. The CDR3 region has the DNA TGTGCCAGCAGCCGGACGTTGACAGGGATGGGGACTGAAGCTTTCTTT.

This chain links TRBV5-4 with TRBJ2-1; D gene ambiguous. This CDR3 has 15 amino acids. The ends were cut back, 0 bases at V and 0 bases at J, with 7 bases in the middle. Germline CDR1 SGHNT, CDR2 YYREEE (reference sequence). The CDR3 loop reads CASSLGASSYNEQFF. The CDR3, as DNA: TGTGCCAGCAGCTTGGGGGCGAGCTCCTACAATGAGCAGTTCTTC.

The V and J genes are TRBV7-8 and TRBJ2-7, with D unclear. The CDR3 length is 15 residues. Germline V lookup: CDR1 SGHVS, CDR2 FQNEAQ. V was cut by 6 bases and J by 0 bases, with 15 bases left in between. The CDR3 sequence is CASRYSRSDSYEQYF. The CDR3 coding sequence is TGTGCCAGCAGATATTCTAGGAGCGACTCCTACGAGCAGTACTTC.

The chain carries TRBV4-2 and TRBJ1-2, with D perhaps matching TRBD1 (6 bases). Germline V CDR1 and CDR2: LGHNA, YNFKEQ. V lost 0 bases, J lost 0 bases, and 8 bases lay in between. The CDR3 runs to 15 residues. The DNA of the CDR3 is TGTGCCAGCAGCCAAGAGCAGGGGCCTAACTATGGCTACACCTTC. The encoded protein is CASSQEQGPNYGYTF.

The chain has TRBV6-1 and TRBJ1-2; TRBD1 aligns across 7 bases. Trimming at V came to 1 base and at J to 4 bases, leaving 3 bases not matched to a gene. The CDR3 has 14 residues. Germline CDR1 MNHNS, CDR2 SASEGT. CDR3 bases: TGTGCCAGCAGTGAAGGGGCAGGGGGCTATGGCTACACCTTC. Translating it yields CASSEGAGGYGYTF.

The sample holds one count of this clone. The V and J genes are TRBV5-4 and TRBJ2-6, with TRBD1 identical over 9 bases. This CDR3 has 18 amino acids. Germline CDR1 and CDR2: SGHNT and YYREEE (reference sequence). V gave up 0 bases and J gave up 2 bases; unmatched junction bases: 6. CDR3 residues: CASSLGTTGGAGANVLTF. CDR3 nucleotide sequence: TGTGCCAGCAGCTTGGGAACCACAGGGGGCGCTGGGGCCAACGTCCTGACTTTC.

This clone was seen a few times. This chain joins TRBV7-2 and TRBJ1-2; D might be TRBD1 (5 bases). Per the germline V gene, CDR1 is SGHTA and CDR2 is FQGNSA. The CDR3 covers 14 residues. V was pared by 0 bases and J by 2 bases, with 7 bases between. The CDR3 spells CASSLAGGNYGYTF. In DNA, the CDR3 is TGTGCCAGCAGCTTAGCCGGGGGGAACTATGGCTACACCTTC.

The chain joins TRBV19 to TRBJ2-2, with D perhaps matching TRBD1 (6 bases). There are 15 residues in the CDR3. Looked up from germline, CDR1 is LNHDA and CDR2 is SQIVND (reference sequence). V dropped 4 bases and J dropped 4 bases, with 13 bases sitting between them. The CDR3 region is CASSKGEPGTGELFF. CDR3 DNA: TGTGCCAGTAGTAAGGGGGAGCCGGGCACCGGGGAGCTGTTTTTT.

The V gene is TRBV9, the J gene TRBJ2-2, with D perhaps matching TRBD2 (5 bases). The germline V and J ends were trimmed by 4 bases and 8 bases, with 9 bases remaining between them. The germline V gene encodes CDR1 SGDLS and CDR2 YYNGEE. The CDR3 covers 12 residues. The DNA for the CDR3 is TGTGCCAGCAGCAACCGCGGGGGGGAGCTGTTTTTT. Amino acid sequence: CASSNRGGELFF.

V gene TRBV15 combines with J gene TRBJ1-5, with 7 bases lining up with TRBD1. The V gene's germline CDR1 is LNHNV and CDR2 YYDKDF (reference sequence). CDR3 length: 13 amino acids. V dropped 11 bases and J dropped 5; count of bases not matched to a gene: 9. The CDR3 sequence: CAAQQGIDQPQHF. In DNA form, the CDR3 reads TGTGCCGCGCAACAGGGGATTGATCAGCCCCAGCATTTT.

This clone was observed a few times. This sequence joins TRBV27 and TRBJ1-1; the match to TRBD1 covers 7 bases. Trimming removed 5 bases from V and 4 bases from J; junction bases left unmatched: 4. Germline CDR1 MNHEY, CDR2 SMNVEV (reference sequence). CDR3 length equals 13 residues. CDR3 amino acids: CASSLRGSTEAFF. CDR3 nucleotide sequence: TGTGCCAGCAGTCTCAGGGGGAGCACTGAAGCTTTCTTT.

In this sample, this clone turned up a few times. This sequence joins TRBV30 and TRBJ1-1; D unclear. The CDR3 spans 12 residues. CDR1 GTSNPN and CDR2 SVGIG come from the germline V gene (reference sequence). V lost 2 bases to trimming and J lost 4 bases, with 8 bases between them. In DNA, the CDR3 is TGTGCCTGGAGTCCCGAGCGCACTGAAGCTTTCTTT. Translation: CAWSPERTEAFF.

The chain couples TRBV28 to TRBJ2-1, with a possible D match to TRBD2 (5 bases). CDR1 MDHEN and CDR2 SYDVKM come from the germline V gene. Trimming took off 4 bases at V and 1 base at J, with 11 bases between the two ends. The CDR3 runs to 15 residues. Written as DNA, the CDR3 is TGTGCCAGCAGTTCACCGGGGAGTTCCTACAATGAGCAGTTCTTC. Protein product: CASSSPGSSYNEQFF.

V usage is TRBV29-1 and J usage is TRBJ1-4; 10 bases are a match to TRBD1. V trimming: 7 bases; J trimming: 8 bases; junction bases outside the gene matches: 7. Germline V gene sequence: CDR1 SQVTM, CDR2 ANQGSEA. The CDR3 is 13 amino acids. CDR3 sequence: CSARDRGGEKLFF. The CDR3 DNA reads TGCAGCGCCAGGGACAGGGGAGGCGAAAAACTGTTTTTT.

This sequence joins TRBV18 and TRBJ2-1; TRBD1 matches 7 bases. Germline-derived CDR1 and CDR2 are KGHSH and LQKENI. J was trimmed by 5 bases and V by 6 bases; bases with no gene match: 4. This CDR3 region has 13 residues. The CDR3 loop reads CASSTGTDNEQFF. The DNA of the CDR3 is TGTGCCAGCTCGACGGGGACAGACAATGAGCAGTTCTTC.